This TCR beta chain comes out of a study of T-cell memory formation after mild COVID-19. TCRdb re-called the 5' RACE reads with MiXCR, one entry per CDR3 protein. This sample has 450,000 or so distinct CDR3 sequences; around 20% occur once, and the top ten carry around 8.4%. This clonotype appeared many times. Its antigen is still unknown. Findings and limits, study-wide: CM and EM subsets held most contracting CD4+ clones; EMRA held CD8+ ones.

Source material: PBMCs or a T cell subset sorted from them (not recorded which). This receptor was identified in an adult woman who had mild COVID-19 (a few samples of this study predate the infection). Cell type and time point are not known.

The CDR3, as DNA: TGCGCCAGCAGCTTGGAAGGAAATGAGCAGTTCTTC. Its protein is CASSLEGNEQFF. The rearrangement links TRBV5-1 to TRBJ2-1; no clear D gene. Trimming pared 0 bases from V and 7 bases from J, leaving 5 bases between. CDR1 and CDR2 from the germline V gene are SGHRS and YFSETQ. The CDR3 runs 12 residues.